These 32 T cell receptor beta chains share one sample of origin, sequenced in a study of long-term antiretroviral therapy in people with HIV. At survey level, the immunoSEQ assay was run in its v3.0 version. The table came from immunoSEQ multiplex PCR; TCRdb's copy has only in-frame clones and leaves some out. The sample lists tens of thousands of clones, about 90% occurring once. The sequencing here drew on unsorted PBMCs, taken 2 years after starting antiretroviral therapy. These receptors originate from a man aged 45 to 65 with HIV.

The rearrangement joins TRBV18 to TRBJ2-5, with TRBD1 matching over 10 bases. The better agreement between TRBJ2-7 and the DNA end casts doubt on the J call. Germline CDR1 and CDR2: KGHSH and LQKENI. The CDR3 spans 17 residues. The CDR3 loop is CASSSRDRGFSGYEQYF. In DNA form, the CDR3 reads TGTGCCAGCTCTTCCCGGGACAGGGGATTCTCGGGGTACGAGCAGTACTTC.

CDR3 in amino acids: CASSATGGTYNEQFF. CDR3 in DNA: TGTGCCAGCAGCGCGACAGGGGGGACCTACAATGAGCAGTTCTTC. V and J are TRBV7-3 and TRBJ2-1, with TRBD1 matching over 9 bases. The CDR3 consists of 15 residues. Trimming at V came to 5 bases and at J to 2 bases, leaving 4 bases not matched to a gene. Germline lookup yields CDR1 SGHTA and CDR2 FQGTGA.

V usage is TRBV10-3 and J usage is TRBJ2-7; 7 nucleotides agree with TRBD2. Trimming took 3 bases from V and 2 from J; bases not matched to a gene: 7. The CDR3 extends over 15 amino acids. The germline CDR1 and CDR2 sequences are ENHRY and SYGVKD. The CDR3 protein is CAISDPLAATYEQYF. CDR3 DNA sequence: TGTGCCATCAGTGATCCCCTAGCGGCCACCTACGAGCAGTACTTC.

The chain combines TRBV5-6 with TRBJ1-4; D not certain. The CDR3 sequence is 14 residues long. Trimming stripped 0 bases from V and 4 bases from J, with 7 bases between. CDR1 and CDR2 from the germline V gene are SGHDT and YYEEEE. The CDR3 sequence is CASSLERSNEKLFF. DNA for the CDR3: TGTGCCAGCAGCTTGGAACGCAGTAATGAAAAACTGTTTTTT.

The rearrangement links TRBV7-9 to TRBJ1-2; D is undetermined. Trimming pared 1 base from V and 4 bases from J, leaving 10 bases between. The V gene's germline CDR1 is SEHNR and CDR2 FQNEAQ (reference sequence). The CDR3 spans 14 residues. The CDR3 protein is CASSLGGSAYGYTF. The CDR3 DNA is TGTGCCAGCAGCTTAGGGGGATCTGCCTATGGCTACACCTTC.

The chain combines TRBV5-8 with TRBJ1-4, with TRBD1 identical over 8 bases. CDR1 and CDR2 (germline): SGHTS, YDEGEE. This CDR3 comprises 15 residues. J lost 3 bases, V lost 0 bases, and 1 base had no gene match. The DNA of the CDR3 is TGTGCCAGCAGCTTGGAACAGGGGGCTAATGAAAAACTGTTTTTT. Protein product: CASSLEQGANEKLFF.

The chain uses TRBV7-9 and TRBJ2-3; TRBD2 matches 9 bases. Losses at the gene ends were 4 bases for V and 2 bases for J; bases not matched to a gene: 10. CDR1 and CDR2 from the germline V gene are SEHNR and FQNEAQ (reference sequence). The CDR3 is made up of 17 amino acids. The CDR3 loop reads CASSSSMAGGVTDTQYF. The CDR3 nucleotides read TGTGCCAGCAGCTCTTCTATGGCGGGGGGGGTCACAGATACGCAGTATTTT. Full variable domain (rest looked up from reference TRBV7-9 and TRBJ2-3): DTGVSQNPRHKITKRGQNVTFRCDPISEHNRLYWYRQTLGQGPEFLTYFQNEAQLEKSRLLSDRFSAERPKGSFSTLEIQRTEQGDSAMYLCASSSSMAGGVTDTQYFGPGTRLTVL.

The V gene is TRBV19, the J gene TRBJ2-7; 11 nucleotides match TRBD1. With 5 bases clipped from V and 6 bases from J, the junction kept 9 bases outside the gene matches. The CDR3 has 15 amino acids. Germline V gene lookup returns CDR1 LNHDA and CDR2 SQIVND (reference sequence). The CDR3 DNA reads TGTGCCAGTAGTCGGGGGACAGGGGGTGTACGCGAGCAGTACTTC. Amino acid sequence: CASSRGTGGVREQYF.

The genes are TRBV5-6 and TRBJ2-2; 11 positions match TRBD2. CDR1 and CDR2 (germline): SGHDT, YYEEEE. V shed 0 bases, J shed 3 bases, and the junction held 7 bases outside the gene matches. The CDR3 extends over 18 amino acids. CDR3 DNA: TGTGCCAGCAGCTTGGCTTCACTAGCGGGGGCCTACACCGGGGAGCTGTTTTTT. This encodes CASSLASLAGAYTGELFF.

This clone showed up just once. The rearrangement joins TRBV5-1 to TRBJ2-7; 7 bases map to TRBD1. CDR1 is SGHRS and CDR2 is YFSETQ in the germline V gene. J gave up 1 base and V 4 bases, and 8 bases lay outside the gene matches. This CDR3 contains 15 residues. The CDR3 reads CASSPRGTASYEQYF. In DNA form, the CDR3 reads TGCGCCAGCAGCCCACGTGGGACAGCTTCCTACGAGCAGTACTTC.

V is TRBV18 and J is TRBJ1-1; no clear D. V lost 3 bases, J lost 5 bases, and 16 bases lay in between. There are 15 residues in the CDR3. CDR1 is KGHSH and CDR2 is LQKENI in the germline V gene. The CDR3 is CASSPLAYSGTEAFF. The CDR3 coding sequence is TGTGCCAGCTCACCGTTGGCCTATTCGGGGACTGAAGCTTTCTTT.

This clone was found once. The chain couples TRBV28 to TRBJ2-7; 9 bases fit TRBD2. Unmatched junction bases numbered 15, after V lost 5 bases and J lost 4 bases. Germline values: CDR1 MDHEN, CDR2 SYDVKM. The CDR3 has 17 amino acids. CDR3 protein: CASSPLWGSGGKYEQYF. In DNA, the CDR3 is TGTGCCAGCAGTCCCTTATGGGGTAGCGGGGGAAAATACGAGCAGTACTTC.

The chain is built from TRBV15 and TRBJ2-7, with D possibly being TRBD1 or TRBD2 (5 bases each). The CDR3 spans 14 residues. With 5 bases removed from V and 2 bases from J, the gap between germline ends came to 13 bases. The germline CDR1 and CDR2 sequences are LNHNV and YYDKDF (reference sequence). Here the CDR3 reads CATSFSMGAYEQYF. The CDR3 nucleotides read TGTGCCACCAGCTTTTCTATGGGGGCCTACGAGCAGTACTTC.

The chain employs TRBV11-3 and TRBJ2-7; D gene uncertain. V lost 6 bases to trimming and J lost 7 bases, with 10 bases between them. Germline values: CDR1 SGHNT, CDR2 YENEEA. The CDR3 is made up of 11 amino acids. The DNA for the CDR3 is TGTGCCAGCAGTTTAATGGGGGAGCAGTACTTC. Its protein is CASSLMGEQYF.

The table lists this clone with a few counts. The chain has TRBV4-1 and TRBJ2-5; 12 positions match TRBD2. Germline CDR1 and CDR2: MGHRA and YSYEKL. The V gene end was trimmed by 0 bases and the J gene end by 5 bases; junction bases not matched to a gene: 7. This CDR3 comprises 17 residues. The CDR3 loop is CASSQDGLAGGLETQYF. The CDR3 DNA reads TGCGCCAGCAGCCAAGACGGTCTAGCGGGAGGGCTGGAGACCCAGTACTTC.

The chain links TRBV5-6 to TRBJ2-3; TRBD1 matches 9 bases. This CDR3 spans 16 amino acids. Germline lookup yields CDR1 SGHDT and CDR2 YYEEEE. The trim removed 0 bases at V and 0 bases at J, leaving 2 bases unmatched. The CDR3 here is CASSLAGTGSTDTQYF. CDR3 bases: TGTGCCAGCAGCTTGGCCGGGACAGGGAGCACAGATACGCAGTATTTT.

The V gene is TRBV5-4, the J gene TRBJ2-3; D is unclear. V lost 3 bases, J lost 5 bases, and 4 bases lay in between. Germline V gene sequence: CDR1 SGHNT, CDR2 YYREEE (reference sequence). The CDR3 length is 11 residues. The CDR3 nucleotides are TGTGCCAGCAGCTCCCTAGATACGCAGTATTTT. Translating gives CASSSLDTQYF.

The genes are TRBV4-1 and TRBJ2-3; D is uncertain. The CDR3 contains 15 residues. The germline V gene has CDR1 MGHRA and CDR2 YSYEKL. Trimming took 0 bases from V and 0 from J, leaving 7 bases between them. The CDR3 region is CASSQDPGSTDTQYF. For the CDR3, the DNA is TGCGCCAGCAGCCAAGATCCCGGTAGCACAGATACGCAGTATTTT.

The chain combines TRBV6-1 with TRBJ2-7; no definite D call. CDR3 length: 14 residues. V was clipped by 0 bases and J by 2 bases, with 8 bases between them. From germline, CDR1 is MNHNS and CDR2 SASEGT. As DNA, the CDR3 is TGTGCCAGCAGTGAAGCGGCGGTAGCCTACGAGCAGTACTTC. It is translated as CASSEAAVAYEQYF.

The CDR3 DNA reads as TGTGCCAGCAGCTCGGACAGGGGCAATGAGCAGTTCTTC. Translation: CASSSDRGNEQFF. This chain uses TRBV7-3 with TRBJ2-1; 9 bases agree with TRBD1. CDR3 length: 13 residues. Germline CDR1 and CDR2: SGHTA and FQGTGA. Trimming removed 4 bases from V and 6 bases from J; junction bases left unmatched: 1.

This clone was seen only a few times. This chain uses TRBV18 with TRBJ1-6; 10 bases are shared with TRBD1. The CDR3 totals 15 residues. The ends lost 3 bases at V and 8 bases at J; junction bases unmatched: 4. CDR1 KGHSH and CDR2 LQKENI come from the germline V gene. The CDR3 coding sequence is TGTGCCAGCTCACCTACCGGGACAGGGGATTCACCCCTCCACTTT. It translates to CASSPTGTGDSPLHF.

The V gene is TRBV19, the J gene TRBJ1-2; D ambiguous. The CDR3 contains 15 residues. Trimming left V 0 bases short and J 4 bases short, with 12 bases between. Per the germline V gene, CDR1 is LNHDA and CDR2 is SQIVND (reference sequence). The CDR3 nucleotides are TGTGCCAGTAGTATAGACCGGGCACTGCGCTATGGCTACACCTTC. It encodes CASSIDRALRYGYTF. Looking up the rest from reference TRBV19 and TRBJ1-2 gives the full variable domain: DGGITQSPKYLFRKEGQNVTLSCEQNLNHDAMYWYRQDPGQGLRLIYYSQIVNDFQKGDIAEGYSVSREKKESFPLTVTSAQKNPTAFYLCASSIDRALRYGYTFGSGTRLTVV.

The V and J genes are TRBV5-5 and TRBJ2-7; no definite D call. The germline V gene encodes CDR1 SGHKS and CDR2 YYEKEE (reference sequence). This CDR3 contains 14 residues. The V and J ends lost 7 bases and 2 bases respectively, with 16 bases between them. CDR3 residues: CASGRRTGTYEQYF. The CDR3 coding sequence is TGTGCCAGCGGAAGAAGGACCGGTACCTACGAGCAGTACTTC. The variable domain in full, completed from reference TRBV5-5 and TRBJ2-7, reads DAGVTQSPTHLIKTRGQQVTLRCSPISGHKSVSWYQQVLGQGPQFIFQYYEKEERGRGNFPDRFSARQFPNYSSELNVNALLLGDSALYLCASGRRTGTYEQYFGPGTRLTVT.

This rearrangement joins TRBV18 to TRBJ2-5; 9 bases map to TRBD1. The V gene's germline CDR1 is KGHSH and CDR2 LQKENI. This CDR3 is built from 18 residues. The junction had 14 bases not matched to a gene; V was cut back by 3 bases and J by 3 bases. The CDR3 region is CASSPLVGTGNQKETQYF. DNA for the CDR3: TGTGCCAGCTCACCTTTAGTCGGGACAGGGAATCAAAAAGAGACCCAGTACTTC.

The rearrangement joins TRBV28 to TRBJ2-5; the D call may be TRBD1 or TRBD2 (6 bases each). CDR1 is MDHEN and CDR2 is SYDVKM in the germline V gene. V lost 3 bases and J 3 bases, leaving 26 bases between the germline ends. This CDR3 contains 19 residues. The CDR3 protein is CASSFQLREAGDFKETQYF. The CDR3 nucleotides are TGTGCCAGCAGTTTTCAACTTCGAGAGGCAGGGGACTTTAAAGAGACCCAGTACTTC.

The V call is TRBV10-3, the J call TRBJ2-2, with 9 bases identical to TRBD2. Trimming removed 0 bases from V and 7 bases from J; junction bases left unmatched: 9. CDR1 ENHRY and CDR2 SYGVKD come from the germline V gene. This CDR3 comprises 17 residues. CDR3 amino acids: CAISESSGGWGFGELFF. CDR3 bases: TGTGCCATCAGTGAGTCTAGCGGGGGCTGGGGCTTCGGGGAGCTGTTTTTT.

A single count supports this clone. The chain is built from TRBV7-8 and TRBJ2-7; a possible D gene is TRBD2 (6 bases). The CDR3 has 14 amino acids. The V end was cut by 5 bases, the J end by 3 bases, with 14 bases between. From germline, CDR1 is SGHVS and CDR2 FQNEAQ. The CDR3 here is CASSLRDSDYEQYF. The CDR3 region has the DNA TGTGCCAGCAGCCTTCGGGACTCTGACTACGAGCAGTACTTC.

The CDR3 DNA reads TGTGCCAGCAGTTTATCGACACCTAGACAGGGGGCCCATGGCTACACCTTC. This translates into CASSLSTPRQGAHGYTF. V usage is TRBV27 and J usage is TRBJ1-2; 10 positions match TRBD1. The CDR3 contains 17 residues. V shed 0 bases and J 6 bases; nucleotides not matched to a gene: 10. In germline, CDR1 is MNHEY, CDR2 SMNVEV (reference sequence).

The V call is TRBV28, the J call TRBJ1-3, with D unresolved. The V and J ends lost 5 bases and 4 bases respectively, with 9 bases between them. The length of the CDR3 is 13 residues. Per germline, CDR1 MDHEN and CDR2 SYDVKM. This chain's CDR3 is CASSRGAGNTIYF. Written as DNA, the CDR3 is TGTGCCAGCAGTCGGGGAGCGGGAAACACCATATATTTT.

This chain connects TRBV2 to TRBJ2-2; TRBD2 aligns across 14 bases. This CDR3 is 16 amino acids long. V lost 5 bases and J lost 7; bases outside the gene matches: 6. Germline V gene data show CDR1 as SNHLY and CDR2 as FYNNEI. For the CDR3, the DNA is TGTGCCAGCAGTCTCTCGGGACTAGCGGGGGACGGGGAGCTGTTTTTT. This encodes CASSLSGLAGDGELFF. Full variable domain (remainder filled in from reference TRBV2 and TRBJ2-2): EPEVTQTPSHQVTQMGQEVILRCVPISNHLYFYWYRQILGQKVEFLVSFYNNEISEKSEIFDDQFSVERPDGSNFTLKIRSTKLEDSAMYFCASSLSGLAGDGELFFGEGSRLTVL.

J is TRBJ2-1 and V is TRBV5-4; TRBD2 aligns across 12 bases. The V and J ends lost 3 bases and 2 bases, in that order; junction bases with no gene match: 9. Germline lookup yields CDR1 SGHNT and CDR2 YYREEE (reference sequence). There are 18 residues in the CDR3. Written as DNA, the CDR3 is TGTGCCAGCAGCTACAGGGGACTAGCGGGTACCCCCTACAATGAGCAGTTCTTC. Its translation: CASSYRGLAGTPYNEQFF.

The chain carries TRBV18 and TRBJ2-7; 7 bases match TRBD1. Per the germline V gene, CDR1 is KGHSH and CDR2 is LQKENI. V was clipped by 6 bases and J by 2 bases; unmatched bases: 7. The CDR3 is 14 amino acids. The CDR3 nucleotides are TGTGCCAGCTCCTTCACAGGGGCCGCCTACGAGCAGTACTTC. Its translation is CASSFTGAAYEQYF.